This TCR beta chain emerged from a study of PD-1 blockade in classical Hodgkin lymphoma. Findings and limits, study-wide: When nivolumab was started under 1 year after ASCT, patients were excluded. The study found complete responders had baseline diversity similar to newly diagnosed patients.

As to this clone: The antigen remains undetermined.

Every patient relapsed after autologous stem cell transplantation, and brentuximab vedotin exposure varied. The CD8+ T cells came from thawed PBMCs through magnetic negative selection. Complete response, partial response or progressive disease was each patient's best response. The CDR3 is made up of 18 amino acids. Trimming left V 5 bases short and J 0 bases short, with 17 bases between. The germline V gene encodes CDR1 MDHEN and CDR2 SYDVKM. The method was immunoSEQ multiplex PCR; TCRdb's version includes in-frame clones alone and lacks a portion of them. The profile shows about 7,800 clones, around 84% of them singletons.

The receptor's source is a human donor with classical Hodgkin lymphoma. This sequence joins TRBV28 and TRBJ2-6; no firm D call. This sample comprised CD8+ T cells from blood, obtained at baseline. CDR3 bases: TGTGCCAGCAGTCTAACCCCGACACCGAGCTCTGGGGCCAACGTCCTGACTTTC. The encoded protein is CASSLTPTPSSGANVLTF.